This T cell receptor (beta chain) was obtained from a study of blood T cell repertoires in COVID-19 (dated by TCRdb to 2018 to 2021). For context, the study as a whole: Samples covering the acute and convalescent phases of COVID-19 were provided by collaborators in the United States, Italy and Spain. The material from the prospective study consisted of cDNA or gDNA derived from T cells, B-cell-depleted T cells, or PBMCs. Deeply sampled blood TCRbeta repertoires from subjects exposed to, actively infected with, or recovered from COVID-19 were included in the dataset. The repertoires were released in a freely available public database meant as a resource for research on the immune response to SARS-CoV-2. Samples were obtained from the ongoing ImmuneRACE study (first 160 participants) and from 1,254 subjects provided by 6 global collaborators. Sample metadata almost always included a de-identified subject ID, COVID-19 status, age in years and sex. Where available, HLA class I and class II types were taken from metadata supplied by the sample provider and were not determined by assay-based typing.

At one collaborating source in Seattle, patients were enrolled during active infection and were followed longitudinally through the course of disease. The collaborating institutions used their own protocols to collect whole blood in K2EDTA tubes. For TCRbeta analysis, collaborators shipped samples in one of three forms: frozen whole blood, isolated PBMCs, or DNA extracted from either of those sample types. Broad study findings and their caveats: The quantity of clinical and demographic metadata differed by source and by participant and was supplied without curation.

As concerns this clone: Its antigen specificity is not known. Base qualities are missing; no much larger clone stands one base away.

TCRbeta CDR3 regions were amplified from genomic DNA by means of the immunoSEQ Assay, a bias-controlled multiplex PCR. Under the source paper's analysis protocol: The number of nucleated cells in each sample was estimated from the amplification of reference gene primers within the assay. Sequence reads were collapsed and filtered to measure the absolute abundance of every unique TCRbeta CDR3 rearrangement. For each sample, productive Simpson clonality was calculated as the square root of Simpson's diversity index over productive rearrangements. TCRdb limited this immuneACCESS table to in-frame rearrangements with V and J called. A share of clones is missing; checked studies link under half to unresolved V genes, and the rest is unexplained. From that table come the V and J calls and clone size; the DNA was used to work out D and trimming. This sample holds nearly 90,000 clones; 90% were observed only once. The top ten hold under 8.5% of the sample.

Sequenced: peripheral blood. This receptor was identified in a man between 18 and 35 years old with COVID-19, enrolled during active disease.

The DNA is TGTGCCAGCATCAAGGGCTGGGGCAGATGGTCCTACGAGCAGTACTTC. Translated, it gives CASIKGWGRWSYEQYF. The chain links TRBV7-3 with TRBJ2-7; TRBD1 is a weak D gene call, 5 bases matching. Reading the germline V gene gives CDR1 SGHTA and CDR2 FQGTGA. Including cysteine and phenylalanine, the CDR3 has 16 amino acids. The entry retains the CDR3 DNA only, 48 bases that are in frame from base 1. Trimming costs V 7 bases and J 1 base, and their ends lie 20 bases apart.